This TCR beta chain was obtained from a study of cytomegalovirus exposure and HLA in healthy donors. The germline V and J ends were trimmed by 7 bases and 3 bases, with 22 bases remaining between them. Germline values: CDR1 SNHLY, CDR2 FYNNEI. The CDR3 spans 16 residues. PCR involved 60 Vbeta and 13 Jbeta primers. The assay was immunoSEQ multiplex PCR, and TCRdb's table has in-frame clones only and misses some. This sample yields more than 80,000 clones, of which nearly 80% are seen a single time; about 4% belongs to the top ten. Sequenced: PBMCs. J is TRBJ2-7 and V is TRBV2; TRBD2 might be the D (6 bases). The TCR was taken from a woman in her thirties or forties in good health and CMV-seropositive. CDR3 amino acids: CASNLGRLGKYYEQYF. The CDR3 nucleotides read TGTGCCAGCAATCTAGGGCGACTAGGAAAGTACTACGAGCAGTACTTC. Complete variable domain (other parts from reference TRBV2 and TRBJ2-7): EPEVTQTPSHQVTQMGQEVILRCVPISNHLYFYWYRQILGQKVEFLVSFYNNEISEKSEIFDDQFSVERPDGSNFTLKIRSTKLEDSAMYFCASNLGRLGKYYEQYFGPGTRLTVT.